The 27 T cell receptor beta chains below were found in one sample sequenced in a study of memory CD4+ T cells and cytomegalovirus serostatus. Produced via immunoSEQ multiplex PCR; TCRdb's table is partial and in-frame only. Of some 40,000 clones listed, about 80% were seen once; the top ten hold approximately 5.7%. The sort gate was single viable CD3+CD4+CD8-CD45RO+ cells for memory CD4+ T cells. Sequencing input: memory CD4+ T cells from blood. These receptors came from an adult in good health and CMV-seropositive.

This clone was seen a handful of times. The chain is built from TRBV7-9 and TRBJ2-7; 14 bases match TRBD2. The V gene's germline CDR1 is SEHNR and CDR2 FQNEAQ (reference sequence). V lost 5 bases, J lost 5 bases, and 8 bases stayed unmatched. The CDR3 has 16 amino acids. The CDR3 protein is CASSRTGLAGDHEQYF. DNA of the CDR3: TGTGCCAGCAGCCGGACGGGACTAGCGGGAGACCACGAGCAGTACTTC.

In its sample, this clone was seen once. V and J are TRBV19 and TRBJ1-5; D perhaps matches TRBD1 (5 bases). The CDR3 has 16 residues. Germline V gene lookup returns CDR1 LNHDA and CDR2 SQIVND (reference sequence). V shed 5 bases and J shed 0 bases, with 14 bases lying between them. The CDR3 nucleotides read TGTGCCAGTAGTCGGGGCTTCGGGTCTAGCAATCAGCCCCAGCATTTT. Translating gives CASSRGFGSSNQPQHF. The full variable domain, completed using reference TRBV19 and TRBJ1-5, is DGGITQSPKYLFRKEGQNVTLSCEQNLNHDAMYWYRQDPGQGLRLIYYSQIVNDFQKGDIAEGYSVSREKKESFPLTVTSAQKNPTAFYLCASSRGFGSSNQPQHFGDGTRLSIL.

A few counts support this clone. This rearrangement joins TRBV2 to TRBJ1-4; D might be TRBD1 (5 bases). CDR1 SNHLY and CDR2 FYNNEI come from the germline V gene. V dropped 5 bases and J dropped 5 bases, with 9 bases sitting between them. This CDR3 region has 13 residues. As DNA, the CDR3 is TGTGCCAGCAGTAAGCGACAGAATGAAAAACTGTTTTTT. Translated, it gives CASSKRQNEKLFF.

This sequence joins TRBV7-6 and TRBJ1-1, with TRBD1 identical over 7 bases. V lost 1 base, J lost 7 bases, and 9 bases stayed unmatched. Germline V lookup: CDR1 SGHVS, CDR2 FNYEAQ. The CDR3 covers 15 residues. In DNA form, the CDR3 reads TGTGCCAGCAGCTTAGAGGGGGCAGGGAGACGTGAAGCTTTCTTT. Its translation is CASSLEGAGRREAFF.

This clone was seen a few times. In DNA, the CDR3 is TGTGCCAGCAGCCGGACCCAACGCACAGATACGCAGTATTTT. Its protein product is CASSRTQRTDTQYF. V usage is TRBV6-5 and J usage is TRBJ2-3; D remains unclear. The CDR3 sequence is 14 residues long. V was pared by 6 bases and J by 1 base, with 11 bases between. Germline V gives CDR1 MNHEY, CDR2 SVGAGI.

In its sample, this clone was seen a few times. CDR3 sequence reads: CASSQDVGENTEAFF. The DNA of the CDR3 is TGTGCCAGCAGCCAAGATGTCGGAGAGAACACTGAAGCTTTCTTT. The genes are TRBV4-2 and TRBJ1-1, with D unclear. Germline V gives CDR1 LGHNA, CDR2 YNFKEQ. Trimming stripped 0 bases from V and 1 base from J, with 9 bases between. CDR3 size: 15 residues.

The rearrangement joins TRBV6-6 to TRBJ1-2, with a tentative D call TRBD1 (6 bases). This CDR3 is 13 amino acids long. Germline lookup yields CDR1 MNHNY and CDR2 SVGAGI (reference sequence). V was pared by 6 bases and J by 5 bases, with 13 bases between. CDR3 in amino acids: CASRGTRSYGYTF. As DNA, the CDR3 is TGTGCCAGCAGGGGGACAAGGAGTTATGGCTACACCTTC.

This chain connects TRBV5-8 to TRBJ1-2; D is unclear. This CDR3 has 15 residues. V shed 2 bases and J shed 3 bases, with 14 bases lying between them. CDR1 SGHTS and CDR2 YDEGEE come from the germline V gene. In nucleotides, the CDR3 is TGTGCCAGCAGCTTCCCCCCGCAGGATGACTATGGCTACACCTTC. It specifies CASSFPPQDDYGYTF.

The chain recombines TRBV5-1 with TRBJ1-2; TRBD1 might be the D (5 bases). CDR1 is SGHRS, CDR2 YFSETQ, per germline. The CDR3 loop spans 14 amino acids. V gave up 2 bases and J gave up 4 bases, with 12 bases separating them. The CDR3 region has the DNA TGCGCCAGCAGCTTACAAGGGGATCGCTATGGCTACACCTTC. This encodes CASSLQGDRYGYTF.

This clone was detected only once. CDR3 residues: CASSFGQAYEQYF. CDR3 DNA sequence: TGTGCCAGCAGTTTTGGACAGGCCTACGAGCAGTACTTC. The V gene is TRBV7-9, the J gene TRBJ2-7, with TRBD1 matching 7 bases. This CDR3 is built from 13 residues. Germline CDR1 reads SEHNR; CDR2 reads FQNEAQ (reference sequence). The V gene end was trimmed by 6 bases and the J gene end by 2 bases; junction bases not matched to a gene: 4.

The chain joins TRBV5-4 to TRBJ2-5, with TRBD2 matching over 12 bases. Germline V gene lookup returns CDR1 SGHNT and CDR2 YYREEE (reference sequence). The V gene end was trimmed by 3 bases and the J gene end by 4 bases; junction bases not matched to a gene: 7. This CDR3 spans 16 amino acids. This CDR3 reads CASSSRLAGGTETQYF. In DNA, the CDR3 is TGTGCCAGCAGCTCCCGTCTAGCGGGGGGGACAGAGACCCAGTACTTC.

The chain uses TRBV2 and TRBJ2-3, with D uncertain. V dropped 3 bases and J dropped 4 bases, with 5 bases sitting between them. This CDR3 has 12 residues. The germline V gene encodes CDR1 SNHLY and CDR2 FYNNEI. For the CDR3, the DNA is TGTGCCAGCAGTGATCCCCCAGATACGCAGTATTTT. Its translation: CASSDPPDTQYF.

The chain links TRBV2 to TRBJ2-2; D not resolved. V was pared by 4 bases and J by 8 bases, with 11 bases between. Germline lookup yields CDR1 SNHLY and CDR2 FYNNEI. The CDR3 is made up of 13 amino acids. The CDR3 coding sequence is TGTGCCAGCAGTGCGTATAATCTGGGGGAGCTGTTTTTT. Protein product: CASSAYNLGELFF.

This chain uses TRBV28 with TRBJ1-3; D is unresolved. The CDR3 spans 14 residues. CDR1 and CDR2 (germline): MDHEN, SYDVKM. The V and J ends lost 3 bases and 4 bases respectively, with 10 bases between them. The CDR3 sequence: CASSLVGSGNTIYF. The DNA of the CDR3 is TGTGCCAGCAGTTTGGTGGGCAGCGGAAACACCATATATTTT.

The sample holds a few counts of this clone. The chain links TRBV6-1 to TRBJ1-2; TRBD1 might be the D (6 bases). Germline values: CDR1 MNHNS, CDR2 SASEGT. Trimming shortened V by 6 bases and J by 5 bases, and 16 bases separated the two germline ends. This CDR3 contains 14 residues. CDR3 amino acids: CASRGGTTSYGYTF. DNA of the CDR3: TGTGCCAGCAGAGGTGGGACAACTAGTTATGGCTACACCTTC.

This clone has only one observation. The chain joins TRBV23-1 to TRBJ1-2; 8 bases line up with TRBD1. TRBV23-1 carries the ORF label, with uncertain function. The CDR3 spans 13 residues. V shed 6 bases and J 7 bases; nucleotides not matched to a gene: 7. The CDR3 coding sequence is TGCGCCAGCAGCCGAGGGACAGGCTTTGGCTACACCTTC. Protein product: CASSRGTGFGYTF.

V usage is TRBV7-2 and J usage is TRBJ2-3, with a tentative D call TRBD2 (5 bases). This CDR3 is 14 amino acids long. Germline V lookup: CDR1 SGHTA, CDR2 FQGNSA. V gave up 5 bases and J gave up 5 bases, with 14 bases separating them. The CDR3, as DNA: TGTGCCAGCAGCCCCGGGATGGCACGAGATACGCAGTATTTT. Residues: CASSPGMARDTQYF.

The rearrangement joins TRBV4-3 to TRBJ1-1; D is ambiguous. The germline V gene encodes CDR1 LGHNA and CDR2 YSLEER. This CDR3 spans 13 amino acids. Trimming took 1 base from V and 2 from J, leaving 5 bases between them. The CDR3 protein is CASSQGVNTEAFF. The CDR3 DNA follows: TGCGCCAGCAGCCAAGGGGTAAACACTGAAGCTTTCTTT.

The rearrangement links TRBV28 to TRBJ2-5; 7 nucleotides line up with TRBD1. Trimming removed 2 bases from V and 2 bases from J; junction bases left unmatched: 2. The CDR3 is 14 amino acids. CDR1 MDHEN and CDR2 SYDVKM come from the germline V gene. CDR3 nucleotides: TGTGCCAGCAGTTTAGGGGACAGACAAGAGACCCAGTACTTC. It is translated as CASSLGDRQETQYF.

This clone was observed once. This chain joins TRBV18 and TRBJ2-7; TRBD2 aligns across 7 bases. Trimming took 4 bases from V and 2 from J; bases not matched to a gene: 5. The germline gives CDR1 KGHSH, CDR2 LQKENI. The CDR3 contains 14 residues. This CDR3 reads CASSRNGRPYEQYF. CDR3 in DNA: TGTGCCAGCTCACGGAACGGGAGGCCCTACGAGCAGTACTTC.

This chain's CDR3 is CASSDWGLTNTEAFF. CDR3 coding DNA: TGTGCCAGCAGTGATTGGGGTCTGACGAACACTGAAGCTTTCTTT. The chain has TRBV6-1 and TRBJ1-1; D unresolved. The V end was cut by 3 bases, the J end by 1 base, with 12 bases between. The germline CDR1 and CDR2 sequences are MNHNS and SASEGT. The CDR3 sequence is 15 residues long.

The rearrangement uses TRBV11-2 and TRBJ1-6; D not certain. The germline V gene encodes CDR1 SGHAT and CDR2 FQNNGV. V lost 4 bases, J lost 5 bases, and 12 bases lay in between. The CDR3 is 15 residues long. This CDR3 reads CASSSPRGNNSPLHF. As DNA, the CDR3 is TGTGCCAGCAGCTCCCCCCGCGGAAATAATTCACCCCTCCACTTT.

The chain links TRBV28 to TRBJ2-7; 10 nucleotides line up with TRBD2. The germline V gene encodes CDR1 MDHEN and CDR2 SYDVKM. With 1 base clipped from V and 5 bases from J, the junction kept 8 bases outside the gene matches. This CDR3 region has 16 residues. The CDR3 nucleotides read TGTGCCAGCAGTTTATTTCCTAGCGGGAGCTTCAACGAGCAGTACTTC. Translation gives CASSLFPSGSFNEQYF.

CDR3: CASSLRGGDYGYTF. The CDR3, as DNA: TGTGCCAGCAGTCTAAGGGGCGGCGACTATGGCTACACCTTC. The rearrangement links TRBV6-5 to TRBJ1-2; D may be TRBD1 (5 bases). Germline lookup yields CDR1 MNHEY and CDR2 SVGAGI. The CDR3 covers 14 residues. The V end was cut by 5 bases, the J end by 3 bases, with 13 bases between.

The CDR3 reads CASSIPGGRNQPQHF. The CDR3 DNA sequence: TGTGCCAGTAGTATCCCAGGGGGGCGCAATCAGCCCCAGCATTTT. The chain employs TRBV19 and TRBJ1-5; 7 bases are a match to TRBD1. The V and J ends lost 3 bases and 2 bases, in that order; junction bases with no gene match: 4. This CDR3 has 15 residues. In germline, CDR1 is LNHDA, CDR2 SQIVND (reference sequence).

The rearrangement links TRBV7-2 to TRBJ2-6; D perhaps matches TRBD2 (6 bases). With 1 base removed from V and 0 bases from J, the gap between germline ends came to 10 bases. The CDR3 is 17 amino acids. Germline CDR1 and CDR2: SGHTA and FQGNSA. Here the CDR3 DNA reads TGTGCCAGCAGCTTAGGGGGACTGCGCTCTGGGGCCAACGTCCTGACTTTC. Amino acid sequence: CASSLGGLRSGANVLTF. Supplemented by reference TRBV7-2 and TRBJ2-6, the full variable domain reads GAGVSQSPSNKVTEKGKDVELRCDPISGHTALYWYRQSLGQGLEFLIYFQGNSAPDKSGLPSDRFSAERTGGSVSTLTIQRTQQEDSAVYLCASSLGGLRSGANVLTFGAGSRLTVL.

The V gene is TRBV7-9, the J gene TRBJ2-3, with 8 bases lining up with TRBD2. The CDR3 covers 16 residues. V shed 3 bases and J 4 bases; nucleotides not matched to a gene: 9. CDR1 is SEHNR, CDR2 FQNEAQ, per germline (reference sequence). CDR3 coding DNA: TGTGCCAGCAGCTTCGGGGGGGCCTTATCCTCAGATACGCAGTATTTT. It encodes CASSFGGALSSDTQYF. Full variable domain (remainder filled in from reference TRBV7-9 and TRBJ2-3): DTGVSQNPRHKITKRGQNVTFRCDPISEHNRLYWYRQTLGQGPEFLTYFQNEAQLEKSRLLSDRFSAERPKGSFSTLEIQRTEQGDSAMYLCASSFGGALSSDTQYFGPGTRLTVL.